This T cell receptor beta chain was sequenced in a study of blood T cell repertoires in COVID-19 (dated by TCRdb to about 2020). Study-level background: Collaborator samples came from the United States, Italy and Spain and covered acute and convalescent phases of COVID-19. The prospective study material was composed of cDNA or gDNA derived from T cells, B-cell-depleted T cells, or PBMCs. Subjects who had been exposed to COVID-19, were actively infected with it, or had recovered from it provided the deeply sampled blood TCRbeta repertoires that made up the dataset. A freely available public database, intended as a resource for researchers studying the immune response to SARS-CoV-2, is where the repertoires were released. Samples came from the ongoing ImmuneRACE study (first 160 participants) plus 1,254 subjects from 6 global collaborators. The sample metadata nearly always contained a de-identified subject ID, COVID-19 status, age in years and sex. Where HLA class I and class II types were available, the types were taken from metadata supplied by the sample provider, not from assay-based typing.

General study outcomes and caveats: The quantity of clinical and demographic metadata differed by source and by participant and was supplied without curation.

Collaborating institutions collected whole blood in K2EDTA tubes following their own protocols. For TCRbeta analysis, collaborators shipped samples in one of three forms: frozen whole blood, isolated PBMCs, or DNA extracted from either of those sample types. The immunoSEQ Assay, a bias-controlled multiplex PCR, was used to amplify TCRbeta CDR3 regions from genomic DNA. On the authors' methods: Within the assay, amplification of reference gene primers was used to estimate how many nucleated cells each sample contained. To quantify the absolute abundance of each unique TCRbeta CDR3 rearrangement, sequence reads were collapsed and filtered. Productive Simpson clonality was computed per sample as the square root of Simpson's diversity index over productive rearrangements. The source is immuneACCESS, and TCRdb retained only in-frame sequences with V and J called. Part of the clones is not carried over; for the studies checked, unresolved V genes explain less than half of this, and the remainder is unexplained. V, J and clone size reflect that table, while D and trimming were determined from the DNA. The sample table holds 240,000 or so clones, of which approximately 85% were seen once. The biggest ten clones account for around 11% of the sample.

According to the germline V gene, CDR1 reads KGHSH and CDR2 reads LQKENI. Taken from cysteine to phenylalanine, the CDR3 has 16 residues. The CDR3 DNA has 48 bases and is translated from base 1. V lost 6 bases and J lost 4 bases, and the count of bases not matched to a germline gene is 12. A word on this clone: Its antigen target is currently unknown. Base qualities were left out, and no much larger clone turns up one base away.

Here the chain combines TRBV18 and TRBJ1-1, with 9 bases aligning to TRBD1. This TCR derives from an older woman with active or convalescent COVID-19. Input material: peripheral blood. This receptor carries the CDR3 CASSLQGAGLGTEAFF. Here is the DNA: TGTGCCAGCTCCCTACAGGGGGCGGGTTTGGGCACTGAAGCTTTCTTT.